This TCR beta chain was captured by sequencing in a study of T cell repertoires in cytomegalovirus infection. Study details: Indications came from public TCR beta signatures; they pointed to CMV infection and to a matching HLA type. Study results and limitations: The ex vivo response showed dominance by HLA-C-restricted CMV-specific TCR beta clonotypes.

One entry per CDR3 protein, called by TCRdb with MiXCR from the reads. The repertoire holds about 570,000 distinct CDR3 sequences, with just under 40% as singletons. The CDR3 has 16 residues. CDR1 is MNHEY and CDR2 is SVGAGI in the germline V gene. V trimming: 4 bases; J trimming: 5 bases; junction bases outside the gene matches: 6. Comment on this clonotype: Its antigen is undetermined.

The sample was cultured PBMCs, taken from culture after CMV antigen stimulation. The chain combines TRBV6-5 with TRBJ2-3, with 13 bases identical to TRBD2. The clonotype was recovered from a human donor in good health (CMV status not recorded). Some clones in this sample may be carry-over from other donors' samples. The CDR3 spells CASSFGLAGVEDTQYF. The CDR3 coding sequence is TGTGCCAGCAGTTTCGGACTAGCGGGAGTCGAAGATACGCAGTATTTT.